This T cell receptor beta chain stems from a study of blood T cell repertoires in COVID-19. Study overall: Sources were T cells, B-cell-depleted T cells, or PBMCs; the material itself was cDNA or gDNA.

Source study methods: Amplification with reference gene primers provided the estimates of nucleated cell counts. Using immunoSEQ multiplex PCR, the repertoire was profiled, and TCRdb retains in-frame clones only, with some absent. The V and J calls and clone size are taken from that table; D and trimming were inferred from the DNA. The sample contains about 210,000 clones, just under 85% of which appear only once. Trimming removed 5 bases from V and 0 bases from J; junction bases left unmatched: 6. The germline V gene has CDR1 SEHNR and CDR2 FQNEAQ (reference sequence). The CDR3 loop spans 16 amino acids.

V usage is TRBV7-9 and J usage is TRBJ2-7; TRBD1 matches 11 bases. The receptor comes from a woman between 50 and 59 years old with active or convalescent COVID-19. The source material was peripheral blood. CDR3 nucleotides: TGTGCCAGCAGCCGGACAGGGGGCTCCCTCTCCTACGAGCAGTACTTC. This encodes CASSRTGGSLSYEQYF.